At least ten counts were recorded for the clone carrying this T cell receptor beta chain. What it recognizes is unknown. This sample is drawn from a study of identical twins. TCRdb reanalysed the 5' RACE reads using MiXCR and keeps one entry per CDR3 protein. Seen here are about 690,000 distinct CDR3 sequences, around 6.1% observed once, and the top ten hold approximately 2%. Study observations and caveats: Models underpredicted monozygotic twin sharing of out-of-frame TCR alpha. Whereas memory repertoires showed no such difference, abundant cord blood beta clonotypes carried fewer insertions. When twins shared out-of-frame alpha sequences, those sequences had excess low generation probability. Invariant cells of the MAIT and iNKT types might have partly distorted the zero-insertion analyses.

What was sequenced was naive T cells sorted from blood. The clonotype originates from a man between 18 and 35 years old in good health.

In DNA form, the CDR3 reads TGTGCCAGCAGCCAAGAGTTTGAGACTAGCGGGACCTACGAGCAGTACTTC. Translated: CASSQEFETSGTYEQYF. This rearrangement joins TRBV4-2 to TRBJ2-7; 11 nucleotides match TRBD2. The germline CDR1 and CDR2 sequences are LGHNA and YNFKEQ. This CDR3 comprises 17 residues. J lost 2 bases, V lost 0 bases, and 6 bases had no gene match.